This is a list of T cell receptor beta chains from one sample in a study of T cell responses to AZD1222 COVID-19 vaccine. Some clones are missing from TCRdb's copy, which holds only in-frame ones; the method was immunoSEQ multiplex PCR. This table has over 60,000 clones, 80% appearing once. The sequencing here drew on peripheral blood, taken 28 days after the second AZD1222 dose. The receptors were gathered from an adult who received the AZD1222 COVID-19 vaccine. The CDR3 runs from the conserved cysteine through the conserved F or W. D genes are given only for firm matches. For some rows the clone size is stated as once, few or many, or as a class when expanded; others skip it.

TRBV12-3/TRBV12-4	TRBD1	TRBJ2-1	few	CASRWTGHNEQFF	TGTGCCAGCAGATGGACAGGGCACAATGAGCAGTTCTTC
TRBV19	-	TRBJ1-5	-	CASSIMGNQPQHF	TGTGCCAGTAGTATCATGGGGAATCAGCCCCAGCATTTT
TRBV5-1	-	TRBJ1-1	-	CASSLHNIRGYSNTEAFF	TGCGCCAGCAGCCTCCACAACATCAGGGGCTACTCGAACACTGAAGCTTTCTTT
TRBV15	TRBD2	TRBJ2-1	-	CATSPGGPRGLDEQFF	TGTGCCACCAGCCCGGGGGGGCCCCGTGGTCTCGATGAGCAGTTCTTC
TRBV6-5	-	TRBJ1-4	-	CASSISQAVEKLFF	TGTGCCAGCAGTATTTCACAGGCTGTTGAAAAACTGTTTTTT
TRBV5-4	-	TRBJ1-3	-	CASSPDGVVSGNTIYF	TGTGCCAGCAGCCCGGACGGAGTAGTCTCTGGAAACACCATATATTTT
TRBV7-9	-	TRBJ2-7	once	CASSVDSFSYEQYF	TGTGCCAGCAGCGTCGACAGTTTTTCCTACGAGCAGTACTTC
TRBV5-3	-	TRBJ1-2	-	CARSLRFPADYGYTF	TGTGCCAGAAGCTTACGTTTTCCGGCGGACTATGGCTACACCTTC
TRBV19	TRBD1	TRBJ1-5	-	CASSRTGGGDQPQHF	TGTGCCAGTAGTCGGACAGGGGGCGGTGATCAGCCCCAGCATTTT
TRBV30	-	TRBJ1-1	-	CAWSVIYSRNTEAFF	TGTGCCTGGAGTGTAATTTATTCAAGGAACACTGAAGCTTTCTTT
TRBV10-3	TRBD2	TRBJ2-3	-	CAIKTPSGGGTDTQYF	TGTGCCATCAAAACCCCCAGCGGCGGGGGGACAGATACGCAGTATTTT
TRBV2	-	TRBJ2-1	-	CASSDAGATTYNEQFF	TGTGCCAGCAGTGACGCGGGGGCGACAACCTACAATGAGCAGTTCTTC
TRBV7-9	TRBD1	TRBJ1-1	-	CASSLAGTGNTEAFF	TGTGCCAGCAGCTTAGCAGGGACAGGGAACACTGAAGCTTTCTTT
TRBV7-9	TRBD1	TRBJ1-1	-	CASSLYGRTGGNTEAFF	TGTGCCAGCAGCTTATATGGTCGGACAGGGGGGAACACTGAAGCTTTCTTT
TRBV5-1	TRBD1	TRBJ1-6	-	CASSLAPGTEDSPLHF	TGCGCCAGCAGCTTGGCGCCCGGGACAGAAGATTCACCCCTCCACTTT
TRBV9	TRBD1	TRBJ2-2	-	CASSVTTGGGSGELFF	TGTGCCAGCAGCGTAACTACAGGGGGCGGTTCCGGGGAGCTGTTTTTT
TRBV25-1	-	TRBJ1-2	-	CASSEWGNYGYTF	TGTGCCAGCAGTGAATGGGGTAACTATGGCTACACCTTC
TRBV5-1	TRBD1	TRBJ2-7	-	CASRKFRDRISYEQYF	TGCGCCAGCAGAAAGTTTCGGGACAGGATCTCCTACGAGCAGTACTTC
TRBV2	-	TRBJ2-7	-	CASKLAISYEQYF	TGTGCCAGCAAGCTGGCAATCTCCTACGAGCAGTACTTC
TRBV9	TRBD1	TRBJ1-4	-	CASSARDSEKLFF	TGTGCCAGCAGCGCTAGGGACAGCGAAAAACTGTTTTTT
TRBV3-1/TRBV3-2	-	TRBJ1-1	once	CASSQGDRWNTEAFF	TGTGCCAGCAGCCAGGGAGACAGGTGGAACACTGAAGCTTTCTTT
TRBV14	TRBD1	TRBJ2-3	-	CASSQPNRGDTQYF	TGTGCCAGCAGCCAACCGAACAGGGGAGATACGCAGTATTTT
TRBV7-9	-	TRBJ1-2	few	CASSQAAPGLYGYTF	TGTGCCAGCAGCCAAGCGGCGCCTGGCCTCTATGGCTACACCTTC
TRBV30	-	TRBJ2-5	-	CAWSVEAPGDGGTQYF	TGTGCCTGGAGTGTAGAGGCCCCAGGGGACGGAGGGACCCAGTACTTC
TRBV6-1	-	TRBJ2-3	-	CASSEVNTQYF	TGTGCCAGCAGTGAGGTAAATACGCAGTATTTT
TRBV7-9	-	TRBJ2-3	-	CASSQVRWGSTDTQYF	TGTGCCAGCAGCCAAGTCCGTTGGGGGAGCACAGATACGCAGTATTTT
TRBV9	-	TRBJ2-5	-	CASSVDNGETQYF	TGTGCCAGCAGCGTAGACAACGGGGAGACCCAGTACTTC
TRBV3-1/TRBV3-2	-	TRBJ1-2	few	CASSHSWGEYGYTF	TGTGCCAGCAGCCATTCCTGGGGAGAATATGGCTACACCTTC
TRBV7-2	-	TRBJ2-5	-	CASSLNGQGRWETQYF	TGTGCCAGCAGCTTAAATGGTCAGGGGCGGTGGGAGACCCAGTACTTC
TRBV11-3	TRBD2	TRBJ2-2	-	CASSLGLLAAELFF	TGTGCCAGCAGCTTAGGACTACTAGCGGCGGAGCTGTTTTTT
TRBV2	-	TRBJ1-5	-	CASSESAGGRQPQHF	TGTGCCAGCAGTGAATCGGCAGGTGGTAGACAGCCCCAGCATTTT
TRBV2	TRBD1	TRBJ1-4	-	CASTKGRGHEKLFF	TGTGCCAGCACGAAAGGCAGGGGGCATGAAAAACTGTTTTTT
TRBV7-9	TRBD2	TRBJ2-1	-	CAKSGGTYNEQFF	TGTGCCAAGAGCGGGGGGACTTACAATGAGCAGTTCTTC
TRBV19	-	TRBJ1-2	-	CASSIEGGRYTF	TGTGCCAGTAGTATAGAAGGCGGTCGCTACACCTTC
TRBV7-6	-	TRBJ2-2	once	CASSLGGGPNTGELFF	TGTGCCAGCAGCTTAGGAGGCGGGCCGAACACCGGGGAGCTGTTTTTT
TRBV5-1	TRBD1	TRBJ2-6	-	CASSFNRGPGANVLTF	TGCGCCAGCAGCTTTAACAGGGGGCCCGGGGCCAACGTCCTGACTTTC
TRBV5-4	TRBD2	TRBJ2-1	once	CASSMGSGGSSYNEQFF	TGTGCCAGCAGCATGGGTAGCGGGGGAAGCTCCTACAATGAGCAGTTCTTC
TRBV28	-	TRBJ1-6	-	CASSFAGGANSPLHF	TGTGCCAGCAGTTTCGCCGGCGGGGCTAATTCACCCCTCCACTTT
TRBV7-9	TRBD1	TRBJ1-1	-	CASSVTGGAEAFF	TGTGCCAGCAGCGTTACAGGGGGCGCGGAGGCTTTCTTT
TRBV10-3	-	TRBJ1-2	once	CAISESKGVYYGYTF	TGTGCCATCAGTGAGTCGAAGGGGGTCTACTATGGCTACACCTTC